One TCR beta chain is described in this entry. Its antigen is not known. The source of the sample is a study of T-cell memory formation after mild COVID-19. Study-level results: Whether second-wave clones peaking at day 37 were SARS-CoV-2 specific went unconfirmed.

TCRdb re-called the 5' RACE reads through MiXCR, storing one row per CDR3 protein. The table lists 550,000 to 600,000 distinct CDR3 sequences, approximately 15% of them singletons. Sequencing was performed on PBMCs or a T cell subset sorted from them (not recorded which). The receptor was isolated from an adult woman who had mild COVID-19 (a few samples of this study predate the infection). Cell type and time point are not known.

CDR3 amino acids: CASTAGGPYNEQFF. The CDR3 nucleotides read TGTGCCAGTACGGCGGGAGGGCCCTACAATGAGCAGTTCTTC. V gene TRBV7-2 combines with J gene TRBJ2-1; 9 positions agree with TRBD2. CDR1 and CDR2 from the germline V gene are SGHTA and FQGNSA. V shed 9 bases and J 2 bases; nucleotides not matched to a gene: 5. The CDR3 has 14 residues.